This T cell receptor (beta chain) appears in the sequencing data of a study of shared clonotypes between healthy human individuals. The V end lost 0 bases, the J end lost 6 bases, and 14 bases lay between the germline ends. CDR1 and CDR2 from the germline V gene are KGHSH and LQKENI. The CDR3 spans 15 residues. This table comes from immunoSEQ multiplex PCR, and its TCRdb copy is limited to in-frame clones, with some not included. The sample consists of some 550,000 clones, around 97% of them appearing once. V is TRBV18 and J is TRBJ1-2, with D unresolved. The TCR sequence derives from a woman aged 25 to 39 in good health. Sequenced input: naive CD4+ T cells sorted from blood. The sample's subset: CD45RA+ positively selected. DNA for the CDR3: TGTGCCAGCTCACCACCGGGGAATAGAGAAAATGGCTACACCTTC. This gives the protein CASSPPGNRENGYTF.